These T cell receptor beta chains were read from a single sample in a study of OX40 agonist ivuxolimab in advanced cancers. The table came from immunoSEQ multiplex PCR; TCRdb's copy has only in-frame clones and leaves some out. The data hold some 28,000 clones, with 75% to 90% observed a single time. Sequences were derived from CD4+ or CD8+ T cells sorted from blood, sampled in a trial of the OX40 agonist ivuxolimab. The receptors stem from an adult with an advanced solid tumor such as melanoma, head and neck, liver or kidney cancer. CDR3s include the opening cysteine and the closing phenylalanine or tryptophan. Each record gives: V gene, D gene, clone size, J gene, CDR3 DNA, CDR3 protein. A D gene is named only where the DNA matches it firmly. Size values are once, few and many counts, or a class for expanded clones, and some rows have none.

TRBV6-5	TRBD1	.	TRBJ1-4	TGTGCCAGCAGTTCCGGACAGGGGGCTGCTAATGAAAAACTGTTTTTT	CASSSGQGAANEKLFF
TRBV5-6	.	.	TRBJ2-1	TGTGCCAGCAGCTACGGGGGTGAGCAGTTCTTC	CASSYGGEQFF
TRBV5-1	.	once	TRBJ2-5	TGCGCCAGCAGCTTGTGGAACCAAGAGACCCAGTACTTC	CASSLWNQETQYF
TRBV7-9	TRBD1	.	TRBJ2-1	TGTGCCAGCAGCCTGGCCCGGACAGGGGTAACTTTGGTCAATGAGCAGTTCTTC	CASSLARTGVTLVNEQFF
TRBV7-9	TRBD1	.	TRBJ2-7	TGTGCCATACCACAGGGGGTCTACGAGCAGTACTTC	CAIPQGVYEQYF
TRBV2	TRBD2	.	TRBJ2-3	TGTGCCAGCAGTGAACGGCTAGCGGGGGGTCTTGACACAGATACGCAGTATTTT	CASSERLAGGLDTDTQYF
TRBV21-1	.	.	TRBJ1-4	.	CASSKVWGRGNEKLFF
TRBV5-1	.	once	TRBJ2-3	TGCGCCAGCAGCCTCAGACAGGGCACAGATACGCAGTATTTT	CASSLRQGTDTQYF
TRBV7-9	.	.	TRBJ2-5	TGTGCCAGCAGCCCTCGGACGCCAGAAGAGACCCAGTACTTC	CASSPRTPEETQYF
TRBV7-7	TRBD1	.	TRBJ2-2	TGTGCCAGCAGCCCCCAGTACAGGGGGCTGGCCGGGGAGCTGTTTTTT	CASSPQYRGLAGELFF
TRBV11-1	.	.	TRBJ2-3	TGTGCCAGCAGCTCGAGTGCGGGACGGCGGGATTTT	CASSSSAGRRDF
TRBV11-2	.	.	TRBJ2-1	TGTGCCAGCAGCTTAGTTTCGGGTTACAATGAGCAGTTCTTC	CASSLVSGYNEQFF
TRBV28	.	.	TRBJ1-1	TGTGCCAGCAGTTTAGAGGCCCGAACCGAAGCTTTCTTT	CASSLEARTEAFF
TRBV6-6	.	.	TRBJ1-3	TGTGCCAGCAGTGCGTTCTGGGCAGGGGAGAACACCATATATTTT	CASSAFWAGENTIYF
TRBV11-2	.	.	TRBJ1-1	TGTGCCAGCAGCTTAGGGACAGCAGACACTGAAGCTTTCTTT	CASSLGTADTEAFF
TRBV25-1	TRBD1	large	TRBJ2-7	TGTGCCAGCGGACAGGGTGCCTACGAGCAGTACTTC	CASGQGAYEQYF
TRBV5-6	.	.	TRBJ2-5	TGTGCCAGCAGCTTGGCGGGCGACTCGCCCTCGGAGACCCAGTACTTC	CASSLAGDSPSETQYF
TRBV28	.	.	TRBJ1-4	TGTGCCAGCAGTTTGCGGCAGGGTTCTTCAACTAATGAAAAACTGTTTTTT	CASSLRQGSSTNEKLFF
TRBV27	.	.	TRBJ2-7	TGTGCCAGCAGTTTACAGACTGGGCCCTACGAGCAGTACTTC	CASSLQTGPYEQYF
TRBV5-1	.	once	TRBJ1-1	TGCGCCAGCAGGGCGACGAACACTGAAGCTTTCTTT	CASRATNTEAFF
TRBV27	TRBD2	.	TRBJ2-1	TGTGCCACTACCCGGGGGGGTAGCAATGAGCAGTTCTTC	CATTRGGSNEQFF